This T cell receptor beta chain was identified in a study of early T cells in non-severe SARS-CoV-2 infection. Overall study: Whole-blood bulk RNA, unsorted, was sequenced, and chains were unpaired.

Study conclusions and caveats: Clonotype matching in VDJdb favored anti-spike CD8 responses and did not capture private and CD4 specificities.

In this sample, this clonotype turned up many times. Its antigen is not identified. V was trimmed by 0 bases and J by 3 bases, leaving 8 bases between them. Germline V lookup: CDR1 SGHAT, CDR2 FQNNGV. The CDR3 contains 14 residues. Individual cDNA molecules were tagged with unique molecular identifiers, the study reported. TCRdb re-called the 5' RACE reads through MiXCR, storing one row per CDR3 protein. The table records approximately 30,000 distinct CDR3 sequences, about 4.3% of them present only once. The sequencing sample was made of whole blood. The receptor was isolated from an adult who was a healthcare worker with PCR-confirmed SARS-CoV-2 infection or an uninfected control (not recorded which). This chain links TRBV11-2 with TRBJ1-1; no clear D. This CDR3 is CASSLDPYDTEAFF. CDR3 bases: TGTGCCAGCAGCTTAGATCCGTACGACACTGAAGCTTTCTTT.